This T cell receptor (beta chain) emerged from a study of regulatory T cells in long-lasting Graves disease. Investigators prepared the TCR beta libraries by applying iRepertoire HTBI primers and Arm-PCR of CDR3 regions. TCRdb independently ran MiXCR on the multiplex PCR reads; one entry per CDR3 protein. The table lists approximately 400,000 distinct CDR3 sequences, more than 12% of them singletons. Time point reported: newly diagnosed GD, antithyroid drugs for less than 3 months. Scientists built the TCR library using RNA that was extracted from PBMCs. These records were also assigned to another study, of T cells in Graves' hyperthyroidism and ophthalmopathy. From that report: Patients aged 18 to 65 had newly diagnosed hyperthyroidism that had lasted under 2 months. First-round RT-PCR of the TCR CDR3 relied on the HTBI primer set.

The starting material was peripheral blood mononuclear cells (PBMCs), obtained at new diagnosis, from a patient treated with antithyroid drugs. This receptor was identified in a woman in her 30s with Graves disease.

CDR3 nucleotide sequence: TGTGCCAGCGATAACACCGGGGAGCTGTTTTTT. Translation: CASDNTGELFF. The chain combines TRBV7-9 with TRBJ2-2; D ambiguous. The CDR3 has 11 residues. The germline V and J ends were trimmed by 8 bases and 2 bases, with 3 bases remaining between them. Germline-derived CDR1 and CDR2 are SEHNR and FQNEAQ (reference sequence).